This entry is about one T cell receptor beta chain. Its antigen is unknown. Trimming cost V 4 bases and J 8 bases, with 21 bases left between them. This CDR3 has 15 amino acids. Germline V gene data show CDR1 as SGHNT and CDR2 as YYREEE (reference sequence). The data derive from a study of vaccination effects on CD4 cells after COVID-19. Study observations and caveats: Clones that were induced by infection or by vaccine showed marked contraction late after vaccination.

Within the ViraFEST assay, antigen-specific CD4+ T cells underwent expansion with viral peptide pools prior to sequencing. At the end of 10 days of culture, CD4+ T cells were isolated. Infection dated between March and December 2020, before the Alpha, Beta and Delta variants reached the United States. Here immunoSEQ multiplex PCR was the method, and the copy in TCRdb shows in-frame clones only, minus some. In the table there are 35,000 to 40,000 clones, about three quarters of which are singletons. The source was CD4+ T cells from PBMCs cultured with HCoV-NL63 spike peptides, collected before COVID-19 vaccination. The V and J genes are TRBV5-4 and TRBJ1-1; D remains unclear. The receptor comes from a human donor who had a prior SARS-CoV-2 infection. The CDR3 nucleotides read TGTGCCAGCAGCCCTTGGGCCGAACGGAGCTTCGAAGCTTTCTTT. Translated, it gives CASSPWAERSFEAFF.